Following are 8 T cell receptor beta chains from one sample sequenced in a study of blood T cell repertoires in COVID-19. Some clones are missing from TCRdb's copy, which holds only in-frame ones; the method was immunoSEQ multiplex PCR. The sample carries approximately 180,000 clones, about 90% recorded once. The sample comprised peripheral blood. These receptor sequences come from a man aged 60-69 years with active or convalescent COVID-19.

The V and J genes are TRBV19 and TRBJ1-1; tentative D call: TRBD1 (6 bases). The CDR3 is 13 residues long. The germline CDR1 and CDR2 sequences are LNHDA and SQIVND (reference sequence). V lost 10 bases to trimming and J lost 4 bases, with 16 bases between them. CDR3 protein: CATCSIGGTEAFF. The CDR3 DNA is TGTGCCACCTGTTCGATAGGGGGCACTGAAGCTTTCTTT.

The CDR3: CASSDPGTGNTIYF. CDR3 coding DNA: TGTGCCAGCAGCGACCCAGGAACAGGAAACACCATATATTTT. The rearrangement uses TRBV7-3 and TRBJ1-3; D ambiguous. Germline V gene data show CDR1 as SGHTA and CDR2 as FQGTGA. With 5 bases removed from V and 4 bases from J, the gap between germline ends came to 12 bases. The CDR3 consists of 14 residues.

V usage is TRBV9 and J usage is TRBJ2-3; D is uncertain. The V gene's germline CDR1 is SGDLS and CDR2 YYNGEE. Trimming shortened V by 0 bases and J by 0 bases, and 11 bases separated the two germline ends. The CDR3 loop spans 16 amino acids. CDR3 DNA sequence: TGTGCCAGCAGCGTAGGAACGGTAATTAGCACAGATACGCAGTATTTT. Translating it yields CASSVGTVISTDTQYF.

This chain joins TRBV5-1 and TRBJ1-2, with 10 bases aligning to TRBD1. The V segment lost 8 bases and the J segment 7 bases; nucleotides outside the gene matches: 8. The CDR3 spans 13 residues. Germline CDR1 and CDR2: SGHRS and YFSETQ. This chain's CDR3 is CASTGTGDRGYTF. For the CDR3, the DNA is TGCGCCAGTACCGGGACAGGGGACCGTGGCTACACCTTC. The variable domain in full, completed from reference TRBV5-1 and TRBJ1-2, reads KAGVTQTPRYLIKTRGQQVTLSCSPISGHRSVSWYQQTPGQGLQFLFEYFSETQRNKGNFPGRFSGRQFSNSRSEMNVSTLELGDSALYLCASTGTGDRGYTFGSGTRLTVV.

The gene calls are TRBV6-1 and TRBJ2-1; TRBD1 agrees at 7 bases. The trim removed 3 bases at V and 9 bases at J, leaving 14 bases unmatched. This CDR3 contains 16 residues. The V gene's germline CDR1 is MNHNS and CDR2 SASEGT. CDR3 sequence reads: CASSEMSAGGYLEQFF. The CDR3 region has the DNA TGTGCCAGCAGTGAGATGTCGGCAGGGGGTTATCTTGAGCAGTTCTTC.

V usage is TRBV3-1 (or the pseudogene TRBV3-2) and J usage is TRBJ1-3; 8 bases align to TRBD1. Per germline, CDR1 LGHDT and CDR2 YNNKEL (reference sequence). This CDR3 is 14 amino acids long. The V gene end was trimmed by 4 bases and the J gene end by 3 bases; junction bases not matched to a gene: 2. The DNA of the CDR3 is TGTGCCAGCAGCCCAGGGACAGGTGGAAACACCATATATTTT. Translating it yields CASSPGTGGNTIYF.

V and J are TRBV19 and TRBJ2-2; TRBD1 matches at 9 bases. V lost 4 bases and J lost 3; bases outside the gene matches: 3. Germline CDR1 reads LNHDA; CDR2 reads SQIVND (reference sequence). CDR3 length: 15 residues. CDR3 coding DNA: TGTGCCAGTAGTACCGGGGACAGGGACACCGGGGAGCTGTTTTTT. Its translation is CASSTGDRDTGELFF.

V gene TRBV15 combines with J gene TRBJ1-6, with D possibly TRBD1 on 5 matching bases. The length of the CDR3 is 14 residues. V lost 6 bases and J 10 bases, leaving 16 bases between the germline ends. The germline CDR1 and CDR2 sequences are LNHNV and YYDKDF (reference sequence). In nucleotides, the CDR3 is TGTGCCACCAGAGATATGCAGGGAACCTCACCCCTCCACTTT. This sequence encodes CATRDMQGTSPLHF. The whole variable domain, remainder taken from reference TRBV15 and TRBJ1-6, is DAMVIQNPRYQVTQFGKPVTLSCSQTLNHNVMYWYQQKSSQAPKLLFHYYDKDFNNEADTPDNFQSRRPNTSFCFLDIRSPGLGDTAMYLCATRDMQGTSPLHFGNGTRLTVT.